The present entry profiles one T cell receptor beta chain with its context. This sample is part of a study of human T cells and chemical hapten exposure. Time point here: patch test 1, 2 weeks after DPC sensitization. Described treatment: therapeutic diphenylcyclopropenone sensitization with weekly scalp DPC. Trimming cost V 1 base and J 4 bases, with 7 bases left between them. Germline CDR1 reads MNHNS; CDR2 reads SASEGT. The CDR3 has 13 residues. It was the library that attached unique molecular identifiers to individual cDNA molecules. TCRdb re-called the RACE reads with MiXCR, one entry per CDR3 protein. The data hold about 69,000 distinct CDR3 sequences, with approximately 35% observed a single time.

Material: whole blood, obtained in connection with sensitization to the hapten diphenylcyclopropenone (DPC). The clonotype comes from a man in his forties with alopecia areata. Some clones in this sample may be carry-over from other donors' samples. The genes are TRBV6-1 and TRBJ1-2, with a weak D call TRBD1 (5 bases). In nucleotides, the CDR3 is TGTGCCAGCAGTGAAGGACAGCTCTATGGCTACACCTTC. Protein sequence: CASSEGQLYGYTF.